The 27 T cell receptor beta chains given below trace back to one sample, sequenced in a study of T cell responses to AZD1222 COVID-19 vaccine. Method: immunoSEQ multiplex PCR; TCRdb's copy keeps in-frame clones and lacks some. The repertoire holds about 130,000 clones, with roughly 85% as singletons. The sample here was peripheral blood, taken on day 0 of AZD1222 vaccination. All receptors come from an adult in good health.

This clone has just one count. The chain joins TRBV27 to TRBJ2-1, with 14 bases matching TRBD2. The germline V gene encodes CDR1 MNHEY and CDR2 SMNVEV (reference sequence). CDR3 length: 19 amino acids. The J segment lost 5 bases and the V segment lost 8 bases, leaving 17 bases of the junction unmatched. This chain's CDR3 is CASRIGGTSGSYVNNEQFF. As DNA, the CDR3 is TGTGCCAGCCGCATAGGCGGGACTAGCGGGAGTTATGTAAACAATGAGCAGTTCTTC.

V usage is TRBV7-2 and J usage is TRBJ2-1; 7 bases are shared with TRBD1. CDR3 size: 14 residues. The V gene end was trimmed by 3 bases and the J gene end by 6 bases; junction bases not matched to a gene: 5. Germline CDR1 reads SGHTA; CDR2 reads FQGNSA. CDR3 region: CASSLDNRGNEQFF. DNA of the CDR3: TGTGCCAGCAGCTTGGATAACAGGGGCAATGAGCAGTTCTTC. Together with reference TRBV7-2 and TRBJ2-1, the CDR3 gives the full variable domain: GAGVSQSPSNKVTEKGKDVELRCDPISGHTALYWYRQSLGQGLEFLIYFQGNSAPDKSGLPSDRFSAERTGGSVSTLTIQRTQQEDSAVYLCASSLDNRGNEQFFGPGTRLTVL.

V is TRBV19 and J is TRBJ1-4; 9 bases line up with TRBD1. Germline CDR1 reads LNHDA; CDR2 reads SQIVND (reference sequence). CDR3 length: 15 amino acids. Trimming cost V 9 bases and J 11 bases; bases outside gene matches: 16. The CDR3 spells CARPRPRSGTGKLFF. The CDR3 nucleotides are TGTGCCAGGCCTCGTCCCCGTTCCGGGACAGGGAAACTGTTTTTT.

In DNA, the CDR3 is TGCAGTGCTAGTGACCCTACTAGCGCTTACAATGAGCAGTTCTTC. This translates into CSASDPTSAYNEQFF. The chain combines TRBV20-1 with TRBJ2-1; 7 bases map to TRBD2. This CDR3 has 15 amino acids. Germline CDR1 and CDR2: DFQATT and SNEGSKA (reference sequence). The junction had 9 bases not matched to a gene; V was cut back by 3 bases and J by 4 bases.

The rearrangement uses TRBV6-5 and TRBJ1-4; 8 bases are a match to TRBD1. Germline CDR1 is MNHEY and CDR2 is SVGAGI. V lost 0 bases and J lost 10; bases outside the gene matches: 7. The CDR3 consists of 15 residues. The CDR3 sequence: CASSYSQGAGGKLFF. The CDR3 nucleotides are TGTGCCAGCAGTTACTCTCAGGGGGCCGGCGGAAAACTGTTTTTT.

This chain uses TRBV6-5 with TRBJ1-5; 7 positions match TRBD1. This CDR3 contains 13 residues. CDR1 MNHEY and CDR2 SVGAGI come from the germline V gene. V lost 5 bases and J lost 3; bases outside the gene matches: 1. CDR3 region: CASSQGVNQPQHF. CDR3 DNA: TGTGCCAGCAGTCAGGGGGTCAATCAGCCCCAGCATTTT.

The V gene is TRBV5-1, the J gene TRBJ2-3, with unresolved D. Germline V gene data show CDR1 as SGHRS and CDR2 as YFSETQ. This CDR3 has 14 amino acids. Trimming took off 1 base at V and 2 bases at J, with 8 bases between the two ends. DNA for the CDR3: TGCGCCAGCAGCTTGAGTTATTACACAGATACGCAGTATTTT. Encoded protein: CASSLSYYTDTQYF.

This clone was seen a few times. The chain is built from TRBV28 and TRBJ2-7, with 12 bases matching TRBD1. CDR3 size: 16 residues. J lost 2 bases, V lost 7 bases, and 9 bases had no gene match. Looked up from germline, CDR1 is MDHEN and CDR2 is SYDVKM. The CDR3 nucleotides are TGTGCCAGCACCCCAGGGGGGACAGGGGGCACCTACGAGCAGTACTTC. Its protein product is CASTPGGTGGTYEQYF.

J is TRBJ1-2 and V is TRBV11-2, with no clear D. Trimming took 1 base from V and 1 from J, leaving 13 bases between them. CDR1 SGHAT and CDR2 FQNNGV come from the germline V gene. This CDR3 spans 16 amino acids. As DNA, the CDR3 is TGTGCCAGCAGCTTAGGCACGGCCTCCCATAACTATGGCTACACCTTC. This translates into CASSLGTASHNYGYTF.

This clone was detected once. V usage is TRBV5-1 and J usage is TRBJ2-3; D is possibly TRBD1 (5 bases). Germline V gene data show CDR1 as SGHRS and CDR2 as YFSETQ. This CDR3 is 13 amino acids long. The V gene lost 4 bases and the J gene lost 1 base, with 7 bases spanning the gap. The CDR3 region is CASSRRGTDTQYF. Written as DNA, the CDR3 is TGCGCCAGCAGCCGCAGGGGCACAGATACGCAGTATTTT.

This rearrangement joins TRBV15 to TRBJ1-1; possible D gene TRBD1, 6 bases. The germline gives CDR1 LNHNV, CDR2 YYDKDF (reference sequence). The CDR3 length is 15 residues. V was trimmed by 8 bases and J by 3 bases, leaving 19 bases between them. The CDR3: CATQTGRGRYTEAFF. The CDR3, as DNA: TGTGCCACCCAGACAGGTCGGGGCCGATACACTGAAGCTTTCTTT.

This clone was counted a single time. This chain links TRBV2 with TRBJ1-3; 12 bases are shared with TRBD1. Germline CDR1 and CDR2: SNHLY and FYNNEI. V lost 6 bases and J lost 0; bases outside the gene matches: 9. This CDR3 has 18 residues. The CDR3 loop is CASRGTGGSIFSGNTIYF. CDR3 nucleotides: TGTGCCAGCAGGGGGACAGGGGGCTCCATTTTCTCTGGAAACACCATATATTTT.

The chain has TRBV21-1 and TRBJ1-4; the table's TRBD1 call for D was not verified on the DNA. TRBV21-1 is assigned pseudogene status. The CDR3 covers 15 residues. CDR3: CASSTKNRGIGKLFF. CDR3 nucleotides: TGTGCCAGCAGCACAAAAAACAGGGGGATCGGAAAACTGTTTTTT.

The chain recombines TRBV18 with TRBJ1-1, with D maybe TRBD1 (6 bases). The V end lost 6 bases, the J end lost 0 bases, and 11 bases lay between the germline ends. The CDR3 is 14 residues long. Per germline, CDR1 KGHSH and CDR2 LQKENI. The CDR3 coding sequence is TGTGCCAGCTCCAACAGGGCAGTGAACACTGAAGCTTTCTTT. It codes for CASSNRAVNTEAFF.

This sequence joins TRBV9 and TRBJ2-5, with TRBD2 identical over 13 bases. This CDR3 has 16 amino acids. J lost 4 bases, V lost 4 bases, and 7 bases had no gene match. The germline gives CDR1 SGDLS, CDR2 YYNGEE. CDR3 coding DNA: TGTGCCAGCAGCCGCGGGACTAGCGGGATAGGAGAGACCCAGTACTTC. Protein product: CASSRGTSGIGETQYF. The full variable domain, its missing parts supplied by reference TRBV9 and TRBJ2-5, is DSGVTQTPKHLITATGQRVTLRCSPRSGDLSVYWYQQSLDQGLQFLIQYYNGEERAKGNILERFSAQQFPDLHSELNLSSLELGDSALYFCASSRGTSGIGETQYFGPGTRLLVL.

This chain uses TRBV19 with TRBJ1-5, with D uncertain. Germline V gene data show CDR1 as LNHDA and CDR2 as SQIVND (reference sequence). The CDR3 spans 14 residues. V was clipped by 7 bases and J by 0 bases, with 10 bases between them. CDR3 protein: CASKSANSNQPQHF. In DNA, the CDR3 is TGTGCCAGTAAGTCGGCAAATAGCAATCAGCCCCAGCATTTT.

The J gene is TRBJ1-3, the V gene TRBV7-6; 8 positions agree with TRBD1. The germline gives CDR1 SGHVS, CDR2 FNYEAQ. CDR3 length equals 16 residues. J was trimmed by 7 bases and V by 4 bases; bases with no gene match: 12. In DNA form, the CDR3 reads TGTGCCAGCAGCTCGGGACAGGTCGCCCTCGGGAACACCATATATTTT. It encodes CASSSGQVALGNTIYF.

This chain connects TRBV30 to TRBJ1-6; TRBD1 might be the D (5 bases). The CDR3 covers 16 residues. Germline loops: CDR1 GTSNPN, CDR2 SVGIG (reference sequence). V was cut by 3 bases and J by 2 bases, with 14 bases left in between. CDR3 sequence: CAWRHRGVTYNSPLHF. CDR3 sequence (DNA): TGTGCCTGGAGGCATCGAGGGGTTACCTATAATTCACCCCTCCACTTT.

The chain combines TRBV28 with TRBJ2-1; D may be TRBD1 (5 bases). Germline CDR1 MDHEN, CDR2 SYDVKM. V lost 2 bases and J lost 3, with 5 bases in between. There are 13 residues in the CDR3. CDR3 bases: TGTGCCAGCAGTTTAAGGGGCTACAATGAGCAGTTCTTC. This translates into CASSLRGYNEQFF.

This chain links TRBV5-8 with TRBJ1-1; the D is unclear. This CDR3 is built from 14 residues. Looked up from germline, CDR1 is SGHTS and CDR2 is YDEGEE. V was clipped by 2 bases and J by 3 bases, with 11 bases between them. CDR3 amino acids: CASSLGPRDTEAFF. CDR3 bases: TGTGCCAGCAGCTTAGGGCCGAGGGACACTGAAGCTTTCTTT.

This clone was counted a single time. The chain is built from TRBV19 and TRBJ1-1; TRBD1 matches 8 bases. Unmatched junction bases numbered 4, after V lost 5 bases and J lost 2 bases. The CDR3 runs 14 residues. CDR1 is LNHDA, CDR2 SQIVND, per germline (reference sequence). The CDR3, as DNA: TGTGCCAGTAGTCCCGACAGGGGAAACACTGAAGCTTTCTTT. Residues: CASSPDRGNTEAFF.

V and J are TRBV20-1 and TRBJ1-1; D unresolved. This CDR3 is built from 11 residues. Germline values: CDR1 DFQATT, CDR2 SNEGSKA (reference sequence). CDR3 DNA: TGCAGGCCGGTAACACACACTGAAGCTTTCTTT. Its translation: CRPVTHTEAFF.

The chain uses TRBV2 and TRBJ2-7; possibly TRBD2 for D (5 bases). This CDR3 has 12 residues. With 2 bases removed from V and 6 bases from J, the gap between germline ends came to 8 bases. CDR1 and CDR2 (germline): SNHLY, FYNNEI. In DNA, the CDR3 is TGTGCCAGCAGTGAAATGAGGGTCGAGCAGTACTTC. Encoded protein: CASSEMRVEQYF.

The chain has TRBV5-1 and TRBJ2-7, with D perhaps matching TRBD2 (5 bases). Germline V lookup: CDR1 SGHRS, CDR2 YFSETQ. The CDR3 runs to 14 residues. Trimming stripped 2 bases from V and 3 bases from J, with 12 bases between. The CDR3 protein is CASSLDTGYYEQYF. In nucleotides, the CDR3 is TGCGCCAGCAGCTTAGACACGGGATACTACGAGCAGTACTTC.

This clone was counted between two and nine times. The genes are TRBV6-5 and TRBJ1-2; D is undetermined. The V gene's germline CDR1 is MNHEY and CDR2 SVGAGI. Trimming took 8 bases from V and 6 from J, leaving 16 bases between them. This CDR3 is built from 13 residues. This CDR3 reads CASHDKQRDGYTF. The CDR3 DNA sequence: TGTGCCAGCCACGACAAACAAAGGGATGGCTACACCTTC.

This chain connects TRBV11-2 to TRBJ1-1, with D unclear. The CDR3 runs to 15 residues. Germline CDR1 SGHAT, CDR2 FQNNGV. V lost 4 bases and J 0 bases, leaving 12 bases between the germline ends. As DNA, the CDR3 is TGTGCCAGCAGCTCGCCCTATGTCATGAACACTGAAGCTTTCTTT. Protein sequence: CASSSPYVMNTEAFF.

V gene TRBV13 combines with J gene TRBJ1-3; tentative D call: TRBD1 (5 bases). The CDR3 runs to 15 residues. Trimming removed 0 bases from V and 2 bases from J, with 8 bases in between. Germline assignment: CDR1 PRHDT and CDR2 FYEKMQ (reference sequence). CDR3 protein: CASSLGPGPGNTIYF. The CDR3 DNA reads TGTGCCAGCAGCTTAGGTCCGGGGCCTGGAAACACCATATATTTT.